This record concerns one T cell receptor beta chain sequence. Its antigen remains unknown. The CDR3 consists of 12 residues. Germline values: CDR1 MNHNY, CDR2 SVGAGI (reference sequence). The V end was cut by 6 bases, the J end by 9 bases, with 9 bases between. The record originates from a study of CD4+ T cells in melanoma. Produced via immunoSEQ multiplex PCR; TCRdb's table is partial and in-frame only. The sample yields 13,000 to 15,000 clones, under 80% seen once. Study-wide results and caveats: A reported correlation linked neoantigen-specific CD4+ T cells to CD8+, macrophage and B cell function. Neoantigen-specific CD4+ T cells in melanoma reportedly had diverse differentiation states.

The sample taken for sequencing was cells from a culture (not recorded whether cultured in vitro). This chain links TRBV6-6 with TRBJ1-6; D not resolved. The receptor was isolated from a human donor with melanoma. CDR3 nucleotides: TGTGCCAGCAGGACCATGACTTCACCCCTCCACTTT. Residues: CASRTMTSPLHF.